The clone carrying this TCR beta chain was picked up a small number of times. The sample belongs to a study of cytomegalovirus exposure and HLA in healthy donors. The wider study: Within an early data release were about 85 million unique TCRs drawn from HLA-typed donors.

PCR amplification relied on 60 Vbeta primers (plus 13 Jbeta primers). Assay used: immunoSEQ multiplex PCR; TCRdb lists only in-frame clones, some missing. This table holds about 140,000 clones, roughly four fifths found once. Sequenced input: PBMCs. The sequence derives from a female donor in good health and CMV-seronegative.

Written as DNA, the CDR3 is TGTGCCAGCAGCGACGGACAGGGGCTAATTGAGCAGTACTTC. It is translated as CASSDGQGLIEQYF. The chain joins TRBV5-6 to TRBJ2-7; 9 positions match TRBD1. The junction had 9 bases not matched to a gene; V was cut back by 4 bases and J by 7 bases. Looked up from germline, CDR1 is SGHDT and CDR2 is YYEEEE. This CDR3 is 14 amino acids long.